The T cell receptor (beta chain) under discussion was sequenced for a study of technical replicates of blood from several donors. TCRdb's copy holds only in-frame clones and misses some; the assay was immunoSEQ multiplex PCR. Among tens of thousands of clones listed, 98% were seen once. Germline V CDR1 and CDR2: MGHRA, YSYEKL. This CDR3 is built from 15 residues. Trimming pared 1 base from V and 1 base from J, leaving 8 bases between. Sequenced material: T cells isolated from PBMCs. This receptor was taken from a human donor in good health. This chain uses TRBV4-1 with TRBJ1-3; tentative D call: TRBD1 (6 bases). This CDR3 reads CASSQVGTSGNTIYF. The DNA for the CDR3 is TGCGCCAGCAGCCAAGTCGGGACATCTGGAAACACCATATATTTT.